Listed here are 24 T cell receptor beta chains from one sample, sequenced in a study of cytomegalovirus exposure and HLA in healthy donors. Primers: 60 Vbeta forward and 13 Jbeta reverse. Produced via immunoSEQ multiplex PCR; TCRdb's table is partial and in-frame only. The profile shows tens of thousands of clones, about 66% of them singletons. Material: PBMCs. These receptors were obtained from a man in his forties or fifties in good health and CMV-seropositive.

This clone was seen only a few times. CDR3 amino acids: CASSVVAGDTDTQYF. The CDR3 DNA reads TGTGCCAGCAGCGTAGTAGCGGGGGATACAGATACGCAGTATTTT. The chain is built from TRBV9 and TRBJ2-3, with 9 bases matching TRBD2. In germline, CDR1 is SGDLS, CDR2 YYNGEE. The CDR3 contains 15 residues. Trimming cost V 0 bases and J 3 bases; bases outside gene matches: 2.

This chain uses TRBV7-9 with TRBJ1-5; D remains unclear. The germline V gene encodes CDR1 SEHNR and CDR2 FQNEAQ (reference sequence). The CDR3 loop spans 15 amino acids. With 1 base removed from V and 1 base from J, the gap between germline ends came to 8 bases. The CDR3 DNA sequence: TGTGCCAGCAGCTTAGGACTTGACAGCAATCAGCCCCAGCATTTT. It yields the protein CASSLGLDSNQPQHF.

The gene calls are TRBV9 and TRBJ1-3; 7 nucleotides align to TRBD1. Germline assignment: CDR1 SGDLS and CDR2 YYNGEE. The trim removed 3 bases at V and 2 bases at J, leaving 8 bases unmatched. The length of the CDR3 is 16 residues. CDR3 region: CASSARGGDAGNTIYF. The CDR3, as DNA: TGTGCCAGCAGCGCCCGAGGGGGCGATGCTGGAAACACCATATATTTT.

The chain recombines TRBV11-3 with TRBJ2-2; 11 nucleotides match TRBD1. The CDR3 totals 15 residues. Germline CDR1 SGHNT, CDR2 YENEEA. V trimming: 7 bases; J trimming: 3 bases; junction bases outside the gene matches: 4. The CDR3 bases are TGTGCCAGCATGCTGGGACAGGGGGACACCGGGGAGCTGTTTTTT. This sequence encodes CASMLGQGDTGELFF.

The chain recombines TRBV11-3 with TRBJ2-7; D is possibly TRBD1 (5 bases). V lost 4 bases and J lost 0, with 10 bases in between. The V gene's germline CDR1 is SGHNT and CDR2 YENEEA. The CDR3 totals 14 residues. The CDR3 region has the DNA TGTGCCAGCAGCTGGACATCGCTCTCCTACGAGCAGTACTTC. Its protein product is CASSWTSLSYEQYF. Together with reference TRBV11-3 and TRBJ2-7, the CDR3 gives the full variable domain: EAGVVQSPRYKIIEKKQPVAFWCNPISGHNTLYWYLQNLGQGPELLIRYENEEAVDDSQLPKDRFSAERLKGVDSTLKIQPAELGDSAVYLCASSWTSLSYEQYFGPGTRLTVT.

This rearrangement joins TRBV27 to TRBJ1-2; TRBD1 is a possible D gene (5 bases). The CDR3 contains 14 residues. Germline V CDR1 and CDR2: MNHEY, SMNVEV (reference sequence). Deletions cut 3 bases from V and 4 bases from J, with 12 bases between. CDR3 coding DNA: TGTGCCAGCAGTTTCAGGGACGGGGGCTATGGCTACACCTTC. As protein: CASSFRDGGYGYTF.

The genes are TRBV5-5 and TRBJ1-4, with D unresolved. V was shortened by 3 bases and J by 5 bases, with 14 bases between the two germline ends. The length of the CDR3 is 15 residues. Germline lookup yields CDR1 SGHKS and CDR2 YYEKEE (reference sequence). DNA of the CDR3: TGTGCCAGCAGCTATACGGGGTTAGAGAATGAAAAACTGTTTTTT. Translating it yields CASSYTGLENEKLFF.

V and J are TRBV19 and TRBJ1-5; D may be TRBD1 (6 bases). Germline CDR1 is LNHDA and CDR2 is SQIVND (reference sequence). CDR3 length equals 14 residues. Between the trimmed V and J ends, which lost 3 bases and 6 bases, there was a span of 12 bases. The CDR3 region is CASSIQGRTQPQHF. The CDR3 bases are TGTGCCAGTAGTATCCAGGGGAGAACTCAGCCCCAGCATTTT.

The gene calls are TRBV7-9 and TRBJ2-7, with D possibly TRBD2 on 5 matching bases. The length of the CDR3 is 13 residues. The V end was cut by 5 bases, the J end by 4 bases, with 12 bases between. CDR1 and CDR2 (germline): SEHNR, FQNEAQ (reference sequence). The DNA of the CDR3 is TGTGCCAGCAGCCCCCGGGGAGCGTACGAGCAGTACTTC. It translates to CASSPRGAYEQYF.

This clone was detected only a few times. The chain carries TRBV5-4 and TRBJ2-3; D perhaps matches TRBD1 (6 bases). The CDR3 length is 17 residues. Germline CDR1 SGHNT, CDR2 YYREEE (reference sequence). The V end was cut by 3 bases, the J end by 1 base, with 18 bases between. The CDR3 DNA follows: TGTGCCAGCAGCTCCCAAACAGGGATATCGGGCACAGATACGCAGTATTTT. Protein sequence: CASSSQTGISGTDTQYF.

The genes are TRBV30 and TRBJ2-7; D is possibly TRBD1 (6 bases). Germline V gene data show CDR1 as GTSNPN and CDR2 as SVGIG (reference sequence). This CDR3 has 13 residues. Trimming pared 4 bases from V and 5 bases from J, leaving 15 bases between. CDR3 loop: CAWKQGGRHEQYF. The CDR3 region has the DNA TGTGCCTGGAAACAGGGTGGACGCCACGAGCAGTACTTC.

This sequence joins TRBV7-9 and TRBJ1-6; possibly TRBD1 for D (5 bases). Germline CDR1 is SEHNR and CDR2 is FQNEAQ (reference sequence). V was pared by 4 bases and J by 9 bases, with 13 bases between. The CDR3 spans 14 residues. The CDR3 DNA reads TGTGCCAGCAGCTCTACAGGAATTGGTTCACCCCTCCACTTT. Its protein is CASSSTGIGSPLHF.

The chain couples TRBV5-1 to TRBJ2-7; D might be TRBD1 (7 bases). This CDR3 region has 14 residues. V lost 4 bases and J lost 5, with 16 bases in between. The germline V gene has CDR1 SGHRS and CDR2 YFSETQ. Here the CDR3 DNA reads TGCGCCAGCAGCCGCGGGACAGAGGGTAACGAGCAGTACTTC. It is translated as CASSRGTEGNEQYF.

The J gene is TRBJ2-5, the V gene TRBV6-5, with D possibly TRBD2 on 6 matching bases. Germline assignment: CDR1 MNHEY and CDR2 SVGAGI. This CDR3 has 14 amino acids. V gave up 4 bases and J gave up 5 bases, with 14 bases separating them. The chain's CDR3 is CASSFRGSGETQYF. The CDR3 DNA sequence: TGTGCCAGCAGTTTCCGGGGGAGTGGCGAGACCCAGTACTTC.

In nucleotides, the CDR3 is TGTGCCAGCAGCGTAGTGGGACAGGTCCCCGTTACGCAGTATTTT. Its translation is CASSVVGQVPVTQYF. The gene calls are TRBV9 and TRBJ2-3; 8 bases are shared with TRBD1. With V trimmed by 0 bases and J by 8 bases, 8 bases remained unmatched. The CDR3 runs to 15 residues. From germline, CDR1 is SGDLS and CDR2 YYNGEE.

This clone occurred once. The chain links TRBV9 to TRBJ2-7; 9 bases match TRBD2. The ends lost 5 bases at V and 2 bases at J; junction bases unmatched: 5. Germline CDR1 SGDLS, CDR2 YYNGEE. There are 14 residues in the CDR3. CDR3 nucleotides: TGTGCCAGCAGAGCTAGCGGGGAGCCCTACGAGCAGTACTTC. Amino acid sequence: CASRASGEPYEQYF.

This clone was recorded only once. The chain recombines TRBV30 with TRBJ2-5; TRBD1 is a possible D gene (6 bases). The CDR3 is made up of 15 amino acids. Germline lookup yields CDR1 GTSNPN and CDR2 SVGIG (reference sequence). Trimming took off 3 bases at V and 4 bases at J, with 18 bases between the two ends. Here the CDR3 reads CAWSSKQGLGETQYF. CDR3 coding DNA: TGTGCCTGGAGCTCAAAACAGGGTTTAGGAGAGACCCAGTACTTC.

The chain employs TRBV6-5 and TRBJ2-5; the match to TRBD2 covers 11 bases. The DNA end is a closer match to TRBJ2-7, so the J assignment may be wrong. The CDR3 consists of 15 residues. The germline V gene has CDR1 MNHEY and CDR2 SVGAGI. The CDR3 nucleotides read TGTGCCAGCAAAAGAGCTAGCGGGGGGACCTACGAGCAGTACTTC. Protein: CASKRASGGTYEQYF.

This sequence joins TRBV28 and TRBJ2-2, with 10 nucleotides matching TRBD1. The CDR3 covers 15 residues. Germline V gene lookup returns CDR1 MDHEN and CDR2 SYDVKM. Germline trimming cut 4 bases from V and 5 bases from J; bases unmatched to any gene: 4. In DNA, the CDR3 is TGTGCCAGCAGTTCCCCGGGACAGGGGACCGGGGAGCTGTTTTTT. Protein product: CASSSPGQGTGELFF. The full variable domain, completed using reference TRBV28 and TRBJ2-2, is DVKVTQSSRYLVKRTGEKVFLECVQDMDHENMFWYRQDPGLGLRLIYFSYDVKMKEKGDIPEGYSVSREKKERFSLILESASTNQTSMYLCASSSPGQGTGELFFGEGSRLTVL.

The rearrangement links TRBV6-1 to TRBJ1-2, with 7 bases identical to TRBD1. CDR3 length: 16 amino acids. The germline gives CDR1 MNHNS, CDR2 SASEGT. After removal of 1 base from V and 4 bases from J, the junction contained 9 bases not matched to a gene. The CDR3 DNA sequence: TGTGCCAGCAGTGAAGGACCCTCGGGACAGCTCTATGGCTACACCTTC. This sequence encodes CASSEGPSGQLYGYTF.

The chain couples TRBV5-1 to TRBJ2-5; possibly TRBD2 for D (6 bases). The CDR3 contains 13 residues. Trimming shortened V by 4 bases and J by 4 bases, and 11 bases separated the two germline ends. Germline assignment: CDR1 SGHRS and CDR2 YFSETQ. CDR3 residues: CASSPQGGETQYF. CDR3 nucleotide sequence: TGCGCCAGCAGCCCGCAGGGAGGAGAGACCCAGTACTTC. The whole variable domain, remainder taken from reference TRBV5-1 and TRBJ2-5, is KAGVTQTPRYLIKTRGQQVTLSCSPISGHRSVSWYQQTPGQGLQFLFEYFSETQRNKGNFPGRFSGRQFSNSRSEMNVSTLELGDSALYLCASSPQGGETQYFGPGTRLLVL.

This chain joins TRBV4-2 and TRBJ2-1; 9 bases match TRBD2. J gave up 15 bases and V 0 bases, and 12 bases lay outside the gene matches. The V gene's germline CDR1 is LGHNA and CDR2 YNFKEQ. CDR3 size: 15 residues. The CDR3 here is CASSQDSGAGTSMFF. The CDR3 coding sequence is TGTGCCAGCAGCCAAGATTCGGGAGCCGGGACTAGCATGTTCTTC.

V and J are TRBV2 and TRBJ1-4; 7 bases are a match to TRBD1. Germline CDR1 SNHLY, CDR2 FYNNEI. The V segment lost 7 bases and the J segment 5 bases; nucleotides outside the gene matches: 7. This CDR3 region has 14 residues. CDR3 bases: TGTGCCAGCATCCTAGGGACAGCCAATGAAAAACTGTTTTTT. Its translation: CASILGTANEKLFF.

This chain uses TRBV18 with TRBJ1-1; D perhaps matches TRBD1 (5 bases). Trimming cost V 6 bases and J 0 bases, with 11 bases left between them. Germline-derived CDR1 and CDR2 are KGHSH and LQKENI. The CDR3 is 14 residues long. Here the CDR3 reads CASSYDSLNTEAFF. In DNA form, the CDR3 reads TGTGCCAGCTCTTATGACAGTCTGAACACTGAAGCTTTCTTT.